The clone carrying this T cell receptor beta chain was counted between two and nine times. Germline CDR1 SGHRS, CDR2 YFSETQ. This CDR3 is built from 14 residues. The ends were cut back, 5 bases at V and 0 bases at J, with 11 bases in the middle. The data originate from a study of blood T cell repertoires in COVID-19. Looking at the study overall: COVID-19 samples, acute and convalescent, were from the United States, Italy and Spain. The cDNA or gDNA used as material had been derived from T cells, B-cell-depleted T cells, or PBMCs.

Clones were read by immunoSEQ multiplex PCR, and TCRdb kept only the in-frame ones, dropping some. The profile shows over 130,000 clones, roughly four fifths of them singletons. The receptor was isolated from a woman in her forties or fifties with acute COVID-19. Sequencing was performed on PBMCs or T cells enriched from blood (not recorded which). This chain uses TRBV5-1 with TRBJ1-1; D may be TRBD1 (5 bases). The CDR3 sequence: CASSARGLNTEAFF. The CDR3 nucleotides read TGCGCCAGCAGTGCGCGGGGCCTGAACACTGAAGCTTTCTTT.